The rows below give T cell receptor beta chains drawn from one sample of a study of T cell changes during pregnancy in multiple sclerosis. The repertoire was sequenced with immunoSEQ multiplex PCR; TCRdb's copy has only in-frame clones and lacks some. Of about 20,000 clones in the sample, about 88% are singletons; the top ten hold about 20%. The sample consisted of CD8+ T cells from peripheral blood mononuclear cells, taken after pregnancy. Receptor source: a female donor in good health, enrolled as a control in a pregnancy study. CDR3s include the opening cysteine and the closing phenylalanine or tryptophan. Fields, in order: V gene, D gene, clone size, J gene, CDR3 protein, CDR3 DNA. D genes are given only for firm matches. A clone size is listed for some rows: how often the clone was seen (once, few, many), or a class if it is expanded.

v_call: TRBV5-5
d_call: TRBD2
clone_size: NA
j_call: TRBJ2-6
cdr3_aa: CASSLWRGASGANVLTF
cdr3_nt: TGTGCCAGCAGCTTGTGGCGGGGGGCCTCTGGGGCCAACGTCCTGACTTTC

v_call: TRBV4-1
d_call: TRBD2
clone_size: NA
j_call: TRBJ2-2
cdr3_aa: CASSPTREVTGELFF
cdr3_nt: TGCGCCAGCAGCCCGACGCGGGAGGTTACCGGGGAGCTGTTTTTT

v_call: TRBV6-5
d_call: NA
clone_size: NA
j_call: TRBJ2-7
cdr3_aa: CASSSTGSYEQYF
cdr3_nt: TGTGCCAGCAGTTCTACAGGATCCTACGAGCAGTACTTC

v_call: TRBV5-1
d_call: NA
clone_size: NA
j_call: TRBJ1-2
cdr3_aa: CASNGGDYYGYTF
cdr3_nt: TGCGCCAGCAATGGGGGGGATTACTATGGCTACACCTTC

v_call: TRBV19
d_call: TRBD1
clone_size: once
j_call: TRBJ1-5
cdr3_aa: CASSIGWTGGADQPQHF
cdr3_nt: TGTGCCAGTAGTATAGGCTGGACAGGGGGAGCCGATCAGCCCCAGCATTTT

v_call: TRBV7-9
d_call: NA
clone_size: NA
j_call: TRBJ2-7
cdr3_aa: CASSLGRGVTYEQYF
cdr3_nt: TGTGCCAGCAGCTTGGGCAGGGGGGTTACCTACGAGCAGTACTTC

v_call: TRBV7-6
d_call: NA
clone_size: NA
j_call: TRBJ2-3
cdr3_aa: CASSTRQGTDTQYF
cdr3_nt: TGTGCCAGCAGCACCCGGCAGGGCACAGATACGCAGTATTTT

v_call: TRBV6-5
d_call: NA
clone_size: NA
j_call: TRBJ2-2
cdr3_aa: CASSTALENTGELFF
cdr3_nt: TGTGCCAGCAGTACGGCACTAGAGAACACCGGGGAGCTGTTTTTT

v_call: TRBV6-5
d_call: TRBD1
clone_size: NA
j_call: TRBJ1-3
cdr3_aa: CASSLTGGLGNTIYF
cdr3_nt: TGTGCCAGCAGTTTAACAGGGGGACTGGGAAACACCATATATTTT

v_call: TRBV9
d_call: NA
clone_size: NA
j_call: TRBJ2-6
cdr3_aa: CASKRVGANVLTF
cdr3_nt: TGTGCCAGCAAGCGGGTTGGGGCCAACGTCCTGACTTTC

v_call: TRBV11-2
d_call: NA
clone_size: NA
j_call: TRBJ2-1
cdr3_aa: CASSLELHNYNEQFF
cdr3_nt: TGTGCCAGCAGCTTAGAGCTTCACAACTACAATGAGCAGTTCTTC

v_call: TRBV7-9
d_call: TRBD2
clone_size: NA
j_call: TRBJ2-7
cdr3_aa: CASSLSGGAFYYEQYF
cdr3_nt: TGTGCCAGCAGCCTATCGGGGGGGGCTTTCTACTACGAGCAGTACTTC

v_call: TRBV7-8
d_call: TRBD2
clone_size: NA
j_call: TRBJ2-1
cdr3_aa: CASSPRTTSGASRSYNEQFF
cdr3_nt: TGTGCCAGCAGCCCCAGGACAACTAGCGGGGCCTCTCGCTCCTACAATGAGCAGTTCTTC

v_call: TRBV15
d_call: TRBD2
clone_size: NA
j_call: TRBJ2-3
cdr3_aa: CATSSSRGVGRTDTQYF
cdr3_nt: TGTGCCACCAGCAGTTCCCGGGGGGTGGGCCGCACAGATACGCAGTATTTT

v_call: TRBV11-2
d_call: TRBD2
clone_size: NA
j_call: TRBJ2-7
cdr3_aa: CASSLLAGSSYEQYF
cdr3_nt: TGTGCCAGCAGCTTACTAGCGGGGAGCTCCTACGAGCAGTACTTC

v_call: TRBV4-2
d_call: TRBD2
clone_size: NA
j_call: TRBJ2-1
cdr3_aa: CASSQTLAGTEEQFF
cdr3_nt: TGTGCCAGCAGCCAAACTCTAGCGGGGACGGAAGAGCAGTTCTTC

v_call: TRBV28
d_call: TRBD1
clone_size: NA
j_call: TRBJ1-1
cdr3_aa: CASSLPRGLHMNTEAFF
cdr3_nt: TGTGCCAGCAGTTTACCCAGGGGGTTGCACATGAACACTGAAGCTTTCTTT

v_call: TRBV14
d_call: NA
clone_size: NA
j_call: TRBJ2-1
cdr3_aa: CASSQEGPLGGEQFF
cdr3_nt: TGTGCCAGCAGCCAAGAGGGGCCGTTAGGGGGTGAGCAGTTCTTC

v_call: TRBV2
d_call: TRBD1
clone_size: NA
j_call: TRBJ1-2
cdr3_aa: CASHRGYEGYTF
cdr3_nt: TGTGCCAGCCACAGGGGCTATGAAGGCTACACCTTC

v_call: TRBV5-6
d_call: TRBD1
clone_size: NA
j_call: TRBJ2-7
cdr3_aa: CASSFKQGKSYEQYF
cdr3_nt: TGTGCCAGCAGCTTTAAACAGGGGAAGTCCTACGAGCAGTACTTC

v_call: TRBV7-8
d_call: TRBD2
clone_size: NA
j_call: TRBJ2-1
cdr3_aa: CASSPPRASGYNEQFF
cdr3_nt: TGTGCCAGCAGCCCGCCGCGAGCTAGCGGTTACAATGAGCAGTTCTTC

v_call: TRBV28
d_call: TRBD1
clone_size: once
j_call: TRBJ2-5
cdr3_aa: CASTLSGTGLETQYF
cdr3_nt: TGTGCCAGCACCCTTTCAGGGACAGGGCTAGAGACCCAGTACTTC

v_call: TRBV6-5
d_call: NA
clone_size: NA
j_call: TRBJ2-3
cdr3_aa: CASSSTTPTDTQYF
cdr3_nt: TGTGCCAGCAGTTCCACAACCCCCACAGATACGCAGTATTTT

v_call: TRBV6-6
d_call: TRBD1
clone_size: few
j_call: TRBJ1-1
cdr3_aa: CASSRYGTGMNTEAFF
cdr3_nt: TGTGCCAGCAGCCGGTACGGGACAGGGATGAACACTGAAGCTTTCTTT